This T cell receptor beta chain was identified in a study of radiation and T cells in renal cell carcinoma. Findings of the study overall: Baseline intratumoral clonotype presence is unknown without pretreatment biopsies. In blood, top tumor clones expanded by 2 weeks, shrinking by 4.

As for time point: blood 4 weeks post-SBRT, at nephrectomy. Treatment of the sample: 15 Gy SBRT to primary tumor, nephrectomy 4 weeks later. Nephrectomy followed 15 Gy stereotactic body radiation by 4 weeks. The patient's renal cell carcinoma had clear cell pathology. Profiling relied on immunoSEQ multiplex PCR, and the TCRdb table lists in-frame clones only, not all of them. The data hold some 46,000 clones, with roughly four fifths observed a single time. Points on this clone: The antigen remains undetermined.

The CDR3 runs 12 residues. Germline CDR1 reads ENHRY; CDR2 reads SYGVKD. The sequencing here drew on blood, taken from a patient whose treatment included radiotherapy and nephrectomy. This TCR came from a woman in her sixties or seventies with renal cell carcinoma. This chain connects TRBV10-3 to TRBJ2-5, with D possibly being TRBD1 (5 bases). The J call is in doubt because the DNA end fits TRBJ2-7 better. CDR3 sequence reads: CAISSDNYEQYF. The CDR3 region has the DNA TGTGCCATCAGTTCGGACAACTACGAGCAGTACTTC.